The 32 T cell receptor beta chains presented below share a single source sample, sequenced in a study of Tregs in tolerant kidney transplant recipients. Recipients received nonmyeloablative bone marrow transplants from related graft donors, with transient mixed chimerism. The protocol was immunoSEQ multiplex PCR, while the TCRdb copy is restricted to in-frame clones and leaves out a portion. The sample includes tens of thousands of clones, under 95% seen only once; the top ten take under 2%. The source was CD4+ T cells from blood (PBMCs), collected 12 months after the transplant. These receptors originate from a human patient who received a combined kidney and bone marrow transplant. Some T cells may be provided by the graft donor.

The chain employs TRBV7-6 and TRBJ2-6; 10 nucleotides agree with TRBD2. The CDR3 has 20 residues. Germline V CDR1 and CDR2: SGHVS, FNYEAQ. Losses at the gene ends were 5 bases for V and 4 bases for J; bases not matched to a gene: 17. The CDR3 nucleotides read TGTGCCAGCAGCAGAGAAGGCCAGCGGGAGGGCCTATTGGGGGCCAACGTCCTGACTTTC. It is translated as CASSREGQREGLLGANVLTF.

The chain recombines TRBV21-1 with TRBJ2-7; the table's TRBD2 call for D was not verified on the DNA. TRBV21-1 is shown as a pseudogene. The CDR3 has 17 amino acids. CDR3 bases: TGTGCCAGCCGGACCGGGACTAGCTTTAAGGCAGCTTACGAGCAGTACTTC. Translated: CASRTGTSFKAAYEQYF.

The CDR3 DNA reads TGTGCCAGTAGAGGGGGCGGAGAGACCCAGTACTTC. Protein: CASRGGGETQYF. The chain is built from TRBV19 and TRBJ2-5; 7 bases are a match to TRBD1. Germline trimming cut 6 bases from V and 4 bases from J; bases unmatched to any gene: 2. Per the germline V gene, CDR1 is LNHDA and CDR2 is SQIVND (reference sequence). The CDR3 is 12 amino acids.

CDR3 DNA: TGCGCCAGCAGCCAAGATGCTGCGGACAGGGGGATAGGGGAGCTGTTTTTT. Translating gives CASSQDAADRGIGELFF. J is TRBJ2-2 and V is TRBV4-3; 10 positions agree with TRBD1. Germline CDR1 LGHNA, CDR2 YSLEER. Trimming at V came to 0 bases and at J to 8 bases, leaving 9 bases not matched to a gene. The CDR3 covers 17 residues.

The chain recombines TRBV19 with TRBJ2-5; possible D gene TRBD2, 5 bases. Germline V lookup: CDR1 LNHDA, CDR2 SQIVND (reference sequence). This CDR3 contains 18 residues. Trimming cost V 5 bases and J 4 bases, with 26 bases left between them. In DNA, the CDR3 is TGTGCCAGTAGTCTGACCGGTACGGTTGTGGGGAGAGGAGAGACCCAGTACTTC. It codes for CASSLTGTVVGRGETQYF.

This chain uses TRBV7-2 with TRBJ2-7; TRBD2 agrees at 15 bases. The V gene's germline CDR1 is SGHTA and CDR2 FQGNSA. The CDR3 totals 18 residues. The ends lost 1 base at V and 7 bases at J; junction bases unmatched: 11. CDR3 sequence reads: CASSLVGGGLAGGREQYF. In DNA, the CDR3 is TGTGCCAGCAGCTTAGTGGGGGGAGGACTAGCGGGAGGGCGGGAGCAGTACTTC.

This clone was picked up a small number of times. J is TRBJ1-2 and V is TRBV7-5; the table's D call, TRBD1, was not checked against the DNA. TRBV7-5 is a documented pseudogene. This CDR3 is built from 14 residues. DNA of the CDR3: TGTGTCAGAAGCTTAAAGTCGTTCAGCTATGGCTACACCTTC. Translation gives CVRSLKSFSYGYTF.

The rearrangement links TRBV11-2 to TRBJ1-3; D gene uncertain. Germline CDR1 SGHAT, CDR2 FQNNGV. This CDR3 is 16 amino acids long. The V gene lost 5 bases and the J gene lost 0 bases, with 14 bases spanning the gap. This chain's CDR3 is CASSIQTSYSGNTIYF. CDR3 DNA: TGTGCCAGCAGCATCCAAACTAGTTACTCTGGAAACACCATATATTTT.

The J gene is TRBJ2-7, the V gene TRBV18, with TRBD2 as a possible D gene (6 bases). Germline CDR1 and CDR2: KGHSH and LQKENI. Trimming pared 4 bases from V and 2 bases from J, leaving 15 bases between. The CDR3 contains 15 residues. CDR3 residues: CASSLPAGPPYEQYF. The CDR3 DNA reads TGTGCCAGCTCACTTCCCGCGGGGCCGCCCTACGAGCAGTACTTC.

The rearrangement joins TRBV5-4 to TRBJ2-5; 8 bases match TRBD1. The V and J ends lost 4 bases and 5 bases, in that order; junction bases with no gene match: 13. The V gene's germline CDR1 is SGHNT and CDR2 YYREEE (reference sequence). The CDR3 is 16 residues long. This chain's CDR3 is CASSPDAGGLGETQYF. In nucleotides, the CDR3 is TGTGCCAGCAGCCCCGACGCAGGGGGCTTGGGGGAGACCCAGTACTTC.

The chain links TRBV27 to TRBJ2-5; TRBD2 matches 15 bases. CDR3 length: 17 amino acids. V dropped 5 bases and J dropped 2; count of bases not matched to a gene: 6. Germline-derived CDR1 and CDR2 are MNHEY and SMNVEV (reference sequence). CDR3 protein: CASSPPGLAGGQETQYF. The CDR3 nucleotides read TGTGCCAGCAGTCCCCCGGGACTAGCGGGGGGTCAAGAGACCCAGTACTTC.

The V gene is TRBV19, the J gene TRBJ1-5, with D hard to call. This CDR3 is 10 amino acids long. Trimming removed 7 bases at V and 8 bases at J, with 6 bases between. CDR1 LNHDA and CDR2 SQIVND come from the germline V gene (reference sequence). The DNA for the CDR3 is TGTGCCAGTAACATCGAGCCCCAGCATTTT. Translating gives CASNIEPQHF.

V gene TRBV9 combines with J gene TRBJ2-1; 12 positions match TRBD1. After removal of 4 bases from V and 4 bases from J, the junction contained 3 bases not matched to a gene. The CDR3 totals 15 residues. Looked up from germline, CDR1 is SGDLS and CDR2 is YYNGEE. CDR3 in DNA: TGTGCCAGCAGCCCGGGACAGGGGGCGTACAATGAGCAGTTCTTC. Residues: CASSPGQGAYNEQFF.

The chain joins TRBV7-9 to TRBJ1-5, with D unresolved. V lost 3 bases to trimming and J lost 0 bases, with 9 bases between them. Germline V gene lookup returns CDR1 SEHNR and CDR2 FQNEAQ (reference sequence). CDR3 length: 15 amino acids. DNA of the CDR3: TGTGCCAGCAGCTTTGGCCAGTCTAGCAATCAGCCCCAGCATTTT. Protein product: CASSFGQSSNQPQHF.

This chain uses TRBV11-2 with TRBJ2-2; TRBD2 aligns across 9 bases. Germline trimming cut 4 bases from V and 7 bases from J; bases unmatched to any gene: 10. This CDR3 is built from 16 residues. Per the germline V gene, CDR1 is SGHAT and CDR2 is FQNNGV. The CDR3 DNA follows: TGTGCCAGCAGCTACTTGACAGGACTAGCGATCGGGGAGCTGTTTTTT. Amino acids: CASSYLTGLAIGELFF.

The DNA for the CDR3 is TGTGCCAGCTCACTACGGACTAGCGGGAGTACTCAAGAGACCCAGTACTTC. Amino acids: CASSLRTSGSTQETQYF. The chain recombines TRBV18 with TRBJ2-5; 13 bases agree with TRBD2. J was trimmed by 2 bases and V by 4 bases; bases with no gene match: 7. The CDR3 is made up of 17 amino acids. CDR1 and CDR2 from the germline V gene are KGHSH and LQKENI.

The chain is built from TRBV7-3 and TRBJ2-1; 13 bases line up with TRBD2. The CDR3 length is 16 residues. Germline assignment: CDR1 SGHTA and CDR2 FQGTGA. J lost 6 bases, V lost 5 bases, and 7 bases had no gene match. CDR3 nucleotide sequence: TGTGCCAGCAGCCAACCCGGGACTAGCGGGGTCAATGAGCAGTTCTTC. Translation: CASSQPGTSGVNEQFF.

This rearrangement joins TRBV5-1 to TRBJ2-1, with 8 bases lining up with TRBD2. Germline CDR1 reads SGHRS; CDR2 reads YFSETQ. The ends lost 7 bases at V and 2 bases at J; junction bases unmatched: 11. The CDR3 loop spans 16 amino acids. The CDR3 DNA reads TGCGCCAGCGGGCCAGGGGTAGCGGGAACCTACAATGAGCAGTTCTTC. It codes for CASGPGVAGTYNEQFF. Together with reference TRBV5-1 and TRBJ2-1, the CDR3 gives the full variable domain: KAGVTQTPRYLIKTRGQQVTLSCSPISGHRSVSWYQQTPGQGLQFLFEYFSETQRNKGNFPGRFSGRQFSNSRSEMNVSTLELGDSALYLCASGPGVAGTYNEQFFGPGTRLTVL.

The chain carries TRBV7-2 and TRBJ2-3; 14 bases line up with TRBD2. The V gene end was trimmed by 5 bases and the J gene end by 6 bases; junction bases not matched to a gene: 7. The CDR3 spans 16 residues. Germline CDR1 is SGHTA and CDR2 is FQGNSA. CDR3 protein: CASSTGLAGGSDTQYF. In DNA, the CDR3 is TGTGCCAGCAGCACCGGACTAGCGGGGGGTTCCGATACGCAGTATTTT.

The V gene is TRBV7-9, the J gene TRBJ1-4, with 8 bases aligning to TRBD1. The germline V gene encodes CDR1 SEHNR and CDR2 FQNEAQ (reference sequence). Losses at the gene ends were 3 bases for V and 8 bases for J; bases not matched to a gene: 8. This CDR3 spans 15 amino acids. As DNA, the CDR3 is TGTGCCAGCAGCTTGAGACAGGGGCTTTCCGAAAAACTGTTTTTT. Translated, it gives CASSLRQGLSEKLFF.

The chain joins TRBV2 to TRBJ2-1, with no clear D. The germline V gene has CDR1 SNHLY and CDR2 FYNNEI. With 5 bases removed from V and 4 bases from J, the gap between germline ends came to 18 bases. The CDR3 covers 16 residues. The CDR3 DNA is TGTGCCAGCAGTACCTCGACTCCTCCACCATACAATGAGCAGTTCTTC. It codes for CASSTSTPPPYNEQFF.

This clone was seen only once. V usage is TRBV30 and J usage is TRBJ1-1, with 9 bases that match TRBD1. J lost 0 bases, V lost 5 bases, and 1 base had no gene match. The germline CDR1 and CDR2 sequences are GTSNPN and SVGIG (reference sequence). The CDR3 consists of 13 residues. CDR3 amino acids: CAWRDRVNTEAFF. The CDR3 DNA sequence: TGTGCCTGGCGGGACAGGGTGAACACTGAAGCTTTCTTT.

For the CDR3, the DNA is TGTGCCAGCAGCTTAGAGTTCCCGGGACTAGCGGGAGATAATGAGCAGTTCTTC. This sequence encodes CASSLEFPGLAGDNEQFF. The chain uses TRBV7-6 and TRBJ2-1, with 14 positions matching TRBD2. CDR3 length equals 18 residues. Germline V gene lookup returns CDR1 SGHVS and CDR2 FNYEAQ. V shed 1 base and J 7 bases; nucleotides not matched to a gene: 9.

The chain employs TRBV7-2 and TRBJ2-7, with 8 bases fitting TRBD1. Germline CDR1 reads SGHTA; CDR2 reads FQGNSA. The CDR3 totals 14 residues. V was pared by 5 bases and J by 4 bases, with 7 bases of the junction left unmatched. In DNA form, the CDR3 reads TGTGCCAGCAGCCCAAGACAGGGGCGATACGAGCAGTACTTC. Translation gives CASSPRQGRYEQYF.

The chain is built from TRBV27 and TRBJ2-2, with 7 bases that match TRBD1. Germline CDR1 is MNHEY and CDR2 is SMNVEV (reference sequence). The junction had 6 bases not matched to a gene; V was cut back by 4 bases and J by 4 bases. The CDR3 runs 15 residues. This CDR3 reads CASSSDRQITGELFF. As DNA, the CDR3 is TGTGCCAGCAGTTCGGACAGGCAAATCACCGGGGAGCTGTTTTTT.

The chain carries TRBV29-1 and TRBJ2-5; the match to TRBD2 covers 9 bases. The V segment lost 4 bases and the J segment 5 bases; nucleotides outside the gene matches: 11. CDR3 length equals 15 residues. Germline loops: CDR1 SQVTM, CDR2 ANQGSEA. The CDR3 DNA reads TGCAGCGTTGGAGGTTATAGCGGGAGTGGGGAGACCCAGTACTTC. Protein: CSVGGYSGSGETQYF.

This chain links TRBV5-1 with TRBJ2-7; D gene ambiguous. The CDR3 is 14 amino acids. V lost 0 bases and J lost 2, with 9 bases in between. Looked up from germline, CDR1 is SGHRS and CDR2 is YFSETQ. The CDR3 coding sequence is TGCGCCAGCAGCTTGGGCGGCAGTACCTACGAGCAGTACTTC. Translated: CASSLGGSTYEQYF.

This clone has just a few counts. CDR3 loop: CASSRDRGATNEKLFF. Written as DNA, the CDR3 is TGTGCCAGCAGCAGAGACAGGGGGGCAACTAATGAAAAACTGTTTTTT. The chain links TRBV5-6 to TRBJ1-4; 9 bases line up with TRBD1. The V gene's germline CDR1 is SGHDT and CDR2 YYEEEE. After removal of 4 bases from V and 0 bases from J, the junction contained 4 bases not matched to a gene. The CDR3 spans 16 residues.

This chain joins TRBV5-6 and TRBJ1-4; D unresolved. The CDR3 runs to 15 residues. The germline gives CDR1 SGHDT, CDR2 YYEEEE. V lost 3 bases and J 3 bases, leaving 12 bases between the germline ends. CDR3 loop: CASSSIGRSNEKLFF. For the CDR3, the DNA is TGTGCCAGCAGCTCTATAGGGAGGTCTAATGAAAAACTGTTTTTT.

The chain uses TRBV19 and TRBJ2-1; 13 bases are shared with TRBD2. V was clipped by 1 base and J by 10 bases; unmatched bases: 4. The germline CDR1 and CDR2 sequences are LNHDA and SQIVND (reference sequence). The CDR3 extends over 15 amino acids. The CDR3: CASSIGLAGGWEQFF. The CDR3 DNA reads TGTGCCAGTAGTATAGGACTAGCGGGAGGCTGGGAGCAGTTCTTC.

The chain joins TRBV15 to TRBJ2-3; no clear D. The V end lost 0 bases, the J end lost 0 bases, and 10 bases lay between the germline ends. This CDR3 has 16 amino acids. Looked up from germline, CDR1 is LNHNV and CDR2 is YYDKDF (reference sequence). CDR3: CATSREPRLSTDTQYF. In DNA, the CDR3 is TGTGCCACCAGCAGAGAACCGCGGTTGAGCACAGATACGCAGTATTTT.

This rearrangement joins TRBV5-1 to TRBJ2-3; no clear D gene. This CDR3 has 16 amino acids. V lost 0 bases and J lost 0, with 11 bases in between. Per the germline V gene, CDR1 is SGHRS and CDR2 is YFSETQ. In DNA, the CDR3 is TGCGCCAGCAGCTTGGATCTCCAGATTAGCACAGATACGCAGTATTTT. Its protein is CASSLDLQISTDTQYF.